A single sample is the source of the 9 T cell receptor beta chains below, sequenced in a study of blood T cell repertoires in COVID-19. Method: immunoSEQ multiplex PCR; TCRdb's copy keeps in-frame clones and lacks some. The sample carries around 37,000 clones, approximately 91% recorded once. Sequences were obtained from peripheral blood. The receptors originated from a woman aged 80 or over with acute or convalescent COVID-19.

V is TRBV5-1 and J is TRBJ2-7; the D gene is possibly TRBD1 (5 bases). Looked up from germline, CDR1 is SGHRS and CDR2 is YFSETQ. Trimming cost V 6 bases and J 2 bases, with 12 bases left between them. There are 13 residues in the CDR3. CDR3 sequence (DNA): TGCGCCAGCAAAATTGACAGAGCCTACGAGCAGTACTTC. This translates into CASKIDRAYEQYF.

The CDR3 DNA sequence: TGTGCCAGCAGCTCCTCAGGGGAGCCCTCCTACGAGCAGTACTTC. This gives the protein CASSSSGEPSYEQYF. The gene calls are TRBV5-4 and TRBJ2-7, with a tentative D call TRBD1 (6 bases). Germline CDR1 SGHNT, CDR2 YYREEE (reference sequence). The CDR3 contains 15 residues. Trimming pared 3 bases from V and 0 bases from J, leaving 13 bases between.

The table lists this clone with a count of one. The J gene is TRBJ2-1, the V gene TRBV24-1, with D possibly being TRBD1 (6 bases). Germline CDR1 and CDR2: KGHDR and SFDVKD. There are 16 residues in the CDR3. V was cut by 4 bases and J by 2 bases, with 14 bases left in between. CDR3: CATSDRQATTYNEQFF. DNA of the CDR3: TGTGCCACCAGTGACCGACAGGCTACCACCTACAATGAGCAGTTCTTC.

This sequence joins TRBV19 and TRBJ2-1; tentative D call: TRBD2 (5 bases). This CDR3 is 15 amino acids long. V was pared by 1 base and J by 6 bases, with 13 bases between. The germline gives CDR1 LNHDA, CDR2 SQIVND (reference sequence). CDR3 sequence: CASSIGASHLNEQFF. The CDR3 DNA follows: TGTGCCAGTAGTATAGGGGCTAGCCACCTCAATGAGCAGTTCTTC.

V usage is TRBV5-4 and J usage is TRBJ2-7; TRBD2 aligns across 9 bases. With V trimmed by 4 bases and J by 1 base, 6 bases remained unmatched. Germline CDR1 and CDR2: SGHNT and YYREEE (reference sequence). The CDR3 has 15 residues. The CDR3 loop is CASSHQTSGSYEQYF. Written as DNA, the CDR3 is TGTGCCAGCAGCCACCAGACTAGCGGATCCTACGAGCAGTACTTC. Full variable domain (remainder filled in from reference TRBV5-4 and TRBJ2-7): ETGVTQSPTHLIKTRGQQVTLRCSSQSGHNTVSWYQQALGQGPQFIFQYYREEENGRGNFPPRFSGLQFPNYSSELNVNALELDDSALYLCASSHQTSGSYEQYFGPGTRLTVT.

The V and J genes are TRBV18 and TRBJ2-1; 8 nucleotides agree with TRBD1. The CDR3 has 16 amino acids. V trimming: 5 bases; J trimming: 4 bases; junction bases outside the gene matches: 10. CDR1 and CDR2 (germline): KGHSH, LQKENI. The CDR3 loop reads CASSSRSGTGYNEQFF. CDR3 nucleotide sequence: TGTGCCAGCTCATCTCGATCCGGGACAGGATACAATGAGCAGTTCTTC.

The genes are TRBV10-3 and TRBJ1-1; 8 bases are shared with TRBD1. The J segment lost 3 bases and the V segment lost 4 bases, leaving 7 bases of the junction unmatched. This CDR3 region has 15 residues. CDR1 ENHRY and CDR2 SYGVKD come from the germline V gene. In nucleotides, the CDR3 is TGTGCCATCAGTGTGACAGGGGAGGGGGACACTGAAGCTTTCTTT. Its translation: CAISVTGEGDTEAFF.

The chain combines TRBV5-1 with TRBJ2-5; possible D gene TRBD1, 7 bases. CDR3 size: 14 residues. Per germline, CDR1 SGHRS and CDR2 YFSETQ. The V and J ends lost 4 bases and 5 bases respectively, with 15 bases between them. The CDR3 reads CASSPTGAGETQYF. DNA of the CDR3: TGCGCCAGCAGCCCCACAGGGGCGGGGGAGACCCAGTACTTC. Full variable domain (missing parts from reference TRBV5-1 and TRBJ2-5): KAGVTQTPRYLIKTRGQQVTLSCSPISGHRSVSWYQQTPGQGLQFLFEYFSETQRNKGNFPGRFSGRQFSNSRSEMNVSTLELGDSALYLCASSPTGAGETQYFGPGTRLLVL.

V gene TRBV2 combines with J gene TRBJ1-4; no clear D. The CDR3 loop spans 15 amino acids. Germline CDR1 SNHLY, CDR2 FYNNEI. The germline V and J ends were trimmed by 6 bases and 0 bases, with 11 bases remaining between them. CDR3: CASSFRRATNEKLFF. The DNA for the CDR3 is TGTGCCAGCAGCTTTCGGCGGGCAACTAATGAAAAACTGTTTTTT.